One sample yielded the 30 T cell receptor beta chains listed below, sequenced in a study of cytomegalovirus exposure and HLA in healthy donors. PCR involved 60 Vbeta and 13 Jbeta primers. The protocol was immunoSEQ multiplex PCR, while the TCRdb copy is restricted to in-frame clones and leaves out a portion. Among roughly 180,000 clones listed, roughly a tenth were seen once. Material for sequencing was PBMCs. The origin of the receptors is a woman between 25 and 40 years old in good health and CMV-seropositive.

This chain uses TRBV19 with TRBJ1-4; perhaps TRBD1 as D (6 bases). Germline CDR1 and CDR2: LNHDA and SQIVND (reference sequence). This CDR3 has 16 amino acids. With 8 bases removed from V and 0 bases from J, the gap between germline ends came to 16 bases. In DNA form, the CDR3 reads TGTGCCAGTCATCGGGGGGCCGGCGCAACTAATGAAAAACTGTTTTTT. Amino acids: CASHRGAGATNEKLFF.

This clone was observed a few times. The CDR3 spells CASSNMRRDGGLGYGYTF. The CDR3 DNA sequence: TGTGCCAGCAGTAACATGAGGAGGGATGGGGGTCTAGGCTATGGCTACACCTTC. This sequence joins TRBV11-2 and TRBJ1-2; possibly TRBD1 for D (5 bases). Germline CDR1 reads SGHAT; CDR2 reads FQNNGV. V was shortened by 6 bases and J by 4 bases, with 27 bases between the two germline ends. The CDR3 is made up of 18 amino acids.

As DNA, the CDR3 is TGTGCCAGCAGTTTATCCCTAGCGGGAGCGCCAGAGACCCAGTACTTC. It yields the protein CASSLSLAGAPETQYF. The V gene is TRBV27, the J gene TRBJ2-5, with 10 positions matching TRBD2. Germline V gene data show CDR1 as MNHEY and CDR2 as SMNVEV (reference sequence). J gave up 4 bases and V 0 bases, and 5 bases lay outside the gene matches. The CDR3 contains 16 residues.

The V gene is TRBV7-6, the J gene TRBJ1-2, with D possibly matching TRBD1 (5 bases). This CDR3 contains 13 residues. With 5 bases removed from V and 4 bases from J, the gap between germline ends came to 11 bases. CDR1 and CDR2 (germline): SGHVS, FNYEAQ. This CDR3 is CASSPDSRYGYTF. The DNA of the CDR3 is TGTGCCAGCAGCCCCGACAGCCGCTATGGCTACACCTTC.

The CDR3: CASRSGLAGTDTQYF. The CDR3 coding sequence is TGTGCCAGCAGGTCGGGACTAGCGGGCACAGATACGCAGTATTTT. J is TRBJ2-3 and V is TRBV5-4; 11 nucleotides agree with TRBD2. The CDR3 length is 15 residues. V shed 5 bases, J shed 1 base, and the junction held 3 bases outside the gene matches. Germline CDR1 reads SGHNT; CDR2 reads YYREEE (reference sequence).

The chain combines TRBV5-1 with TRBJ2-7; weak D call: TRBD2 (6 bases). Germline lookup yields CDR1 SGHRS and CDR2 YFSETQ. V was clipped by 3 bases and J by 0 bases, with 13 bases between them. This CDR3 comprises 15 residues. The CDR3 sequence is CASSSSRDFSYEQYF. CDR3 bases: TGCGCCAGCAGCTCGTCACGGGACTTCTCCTACGAGCAGTACTTC.

The chain joins TRBV29-1 to TRBJ2-1, with D maybe TRBD2 (5 bases). V was cut by 0 bases and J by 4 bases, with 13 bases left in between. The CDR3 length is 15 residues. Germline CDR1 is SQVTM and CDR2 is ANQGSEA. The CDR3 sequence: CSVEDPQRKYNEQFF. The CDR3 nucleotides are TGCAGCGTTGAAGATCCCCAGCGGAAGTACAATGAGCAGTTCTTC.

The DNA of the CDR3 is TGCGCCAGCAGCTTGGCGCGGGGGGAGACCCAGTACTTC. This encodes CASSLARGETQYF. The rearrangement joins TRBV5-1 to TRBJ2-5, with 7 bases aligning to TRBD2. Germline values: CDR1 SGHRS, CDR2 YFSETQ. This CDR3 region has 13 residues. V lost 0 bases, J lost 5 bases, and 1 base stayed unmatched.

This clone was counted only a few times. The V gene is TRBV11-2, the J gene TRBJ1-2, with TRBD1 as a possible D gene (5 bases). The CDR3 runs to 13 residues. V gave up 5 bases and J gave up 3 bases, with 10 bases separating them. CDR1 is SGHAT, CDR2 FQNNGV, per germline. The CDR3 region is CASSPGLDYGYTF. Written as DNA, the CDR3 is TGTGCCAGCAGCCCAGGGTTAGACTATGGCTACACCTTC.

This clone was found a few times. V is TRBV2 and J is TRBJ2-5; 8 bases are a match to TRBD1. The closer fit of TRBJ2-7 to the DNA end suggests the J call may be wrong. The CDR3 totals 15 residues. The germline CDR1 and CDR2 sequences are SNHLY and FYNNEI. The CDR3 bases are TGTGCCAGCAGGCGACAGGGGACAGCAGCCTACGAGCAGTACTTC. Its protein is CASRRQGTAAYEQYF.

The chain combines TRBV10-3 with TRBJ1-5; 7 nucleotides agree with TRBD1. The CDR3 length is 15 residues. V was clipped by 5 bases and J by 5 bases; unmatched bases: 9. Germline assignment: CDR1 ENHRY and CDR2 SYGVKD. CDR3 sequence: CAISPSTGNYQPQHF. The CDR3 bases are TGTGCCATCAGTCCTTCGACAGGGAATTATCAGCCCCAGCATTTT.

The rearrangement links TRBV12-5 to TRBJ1-5; unclear D gene. The CDR3 loop spans 13 amino acids. Germline V CDR1 and CDR2: LGHNT, FRNRAP. The germline V and J ends were trimmed by 1 base and 5 bases, with 6 bases remaining between them. The CDR3 here is CASGLDRDQPQHF. The DNA for the CDR3 is TGTGCTAGTGGTTTGGACCGAGATCAGCCCCAGCATTTT.

The chain links TRBV5-4 to TRBJ1-2, with 10 bases aligning to TRBD1. CDR3 length: 15 residues. V was pared by 2 bases and J by 8 bases, with 9 bases of the junction left unmatched. From germline, CDR1 is SGHNT and CDR2 YYREEE (reference sequence). The CDR3 bases are TGTGCCAGCAGCTTAACGGGGACAGGGGTGAACGGCTACACCTTC. Encoded protein: CASSLTGTGVNGYTF.

This clone was picked up a small number of times. The chain joins TRBV5-1 to TRBJ1-3; tentatively, D is TRBD1 (5 bases). Germline assignment: CDR1 SGHRS and CDR2 YFSETQ. V lost 0 bases, J lost 2 bases, and 6 bases lay in between. The CDR3 runs 14 residues. The CDR3 spells CASSLGQPGNTIYF. CDR3 DNA: TGCGCCAGCAGCTTGGGACAGCCTGGAAACACCATATATTTT.

V is TRBV4-2 and J is TRBJ2-1; D is possibly TRBD2 (6 bases). Germline assignment: CDR1 LGHNA and CDR2 YNFKEQ. Deletions cut 2 bases from V and 0 bases from J, with 14 bases between. This CDR3 is built from 17 residues. The CDR3 DNA reads as TGTGCCAGCAGCCAAAATCGACTAGGAAGCTCCTACAATGAGCAGTTCTTC. Its protein product is CASSQNRLGSSYNEQFF.

The CDR3 coding sequence is TGTGCCAGCGGTGGGGTAGCGGGAGTGGAGACCCAGTACTTC. Its translation: CASGGVAGVETQYF. The chain recombines TRBV5-4 with TRBJ2-5; the match to TRBD2 covers 9 bases. V lost 7 bases and J lost 5; bases outside the gene matches: 9. Germline CDR1 is SGHNT and CDR2 is YYREEE (reference sequence). This CDR3 contains 14 residues.

V usage is TRBV4-1 and J usage is TRBJ2-2, with 7 nucleotides matching TRBD1. Losses at the gene ends were 2 bases for V and 6 bases for J; bases not matched to a gene: 6. Germline CDR1 reads MGHRA; CDR2 reads YSYEKL. The CDR3 covers 15 residues. In DNA form, the CDR3 reads TGCGCCAGCAGCCAACAGCCCGGGACAGCCGGGGAGCTGTTTTTT. Its protein product is CASSQQPGTAGELFF.

This clone was counted a few times. The chain couples TRBV18 to TRBJ1-5; 9 nucleotides agree with TRBD1. Per germline, CDR1 KGHSH and CDR2 LQKENI. This CDR3 region has 14 residues. Germline trimming cut 3 bases from V and 7 bases from J; bases unmatched to any gene: 4. CDR3 sequence: CASSPGQGGQPQHF. The CDR3 bases are TGTGCCAGCTCACCGGGACAGGGTGGACAGCCCCAGCATTTT.

This clone was observed a handful of times. The chain carries TRBV10-3 and TRBJ2-2; the D gene is possibly TRBD1 (6 bases). Germline V CDR1 and CDR2: ENHRY, SYGVKD. This CDR3 region has 15 residues. V lost 5 bases to trimming and J lost 1 base, with 11 bases between them. DNA of the CDR3: TGTGCCATCAGTCGACAGGAGATGAACACCGGGGAGCTGTTTTTT. This gives the protein CAISRQEMNTGELFF.

This clone was found once. The genes are TRBV14 and TRBJ2-2; D possibly corresponds to TRBD1 (5 bases). Germline assignment: CDR1 SGHDN and CDR2 FVKESK. This CDR3 is 14 amino acids long. Trimming removed 4 bases from V and 7 bases from J, with 13 bases in between. The CDR3 DNA follows: TGTGCCAGCAGCCGAACAGGTGTGGACGGGGAGCTGTTTTTT. It translates to CASSRTGVDGELFF.

This clone came up a few times. The V gene is TRBV5-5, the J gene TRBJ1-5, with D possibly TRBD1 on 5 matching bases. Germline V gene lookup returns CDR1 SGHKS and CDR2 YYEKEE (reference sequence). This CDR3 region has 16 residues. With 5 bases removed from V and 1 base from J, the gap between germline ends came to 16 bases. This CDR3 is CASRSGGATSNQPQHF. The CDR3 coding sequence is TGTGCCAGCAGGTCTGGCGGGGCGACCAGCAATCAGCCCCAGCATTTT.

The chain has TRBV7-2 and TRBJ2-5; D is perhaps TRBD2 (5 bases). Trimming took 2 bases from V and 7 from J, leaving 17 bases between them. In germline, CDR1 is SGHTA, CDR2 FQGNSA. The CDR3 loop spans 15 amino acids. The CDR3 sequence: CASSLTGSPDGTQYF. DNA of the CDR3: TGTGCCAGCAGCTTAACGGGGTCCCCAGACGGGACCCAGTACTTC.

The J gene is TRBJ2-1, the V gene TRBV5-1; tentative D call: TRBD2 (5 bases). V gave up 2 bases and J gave up 2 bases, with 14 bases separating them. In germline, CDR1 is SGHRS, CDR2 YFSETQ. The CDR3 is made up of 16 amino acids. The CDR3 loop reads CASSFLAEAAYNEQFF. CDR3 in DNA: TGCGCCAGCAGCTTTCTAGCAGAGGCCGCCTACAATGAGCAGTTCTTC.

CDR3 loop: CASSLVGEQYF. DNA for the CDR3: TGTGCCAGCAGCTTAGTCGGCGAGCAGTACTTC. The V gene is TRBV11-2, the J gene TRBJ2-7; D is uncertain. This CDR3 is built from 11 residues. CDR1 SGHAT and CDR2 FQNNGV come from the germline V gene. V lost 1 base and J 6 bases, leaving 4 bases between the germline ends.

This chain connects TRBV5-1 to TRBJ1-1; 8 bases match TRBD1. Trimming took 4 bases from V and 11 from J; bases not matched to a gene: 7. The CDR3 length is 12 residues. Germline V gene data show CDR1 as SGHRS and CDR2 as YFSETQ. CDR3 sequence: CASSPVTGDAFF. DNA for the CDR3: TGCGCCAGCAGCCCTGTGACAGGGGACGCTTTCTTT.

This clone was seen a handful of times. The gene calls are TRBV25-1 and TRBJ1-3; D is perhaps TRBD1 (5 bases). The CDR3 is made up of 15 amino acids. CDR1 MGHDK and CDR2 SYGVNS come from the germline V gene. The V end lost 0 bases, the J end lost 1 base, and 7 bases lay between the germline ends. In DNA form, the CDR3 reads TGTGCCAGCAGTGAATACCGGGGGTCTGGAAACACCATATATTTT. Protein: CASSEYRGSGNTIYF.

The V call is TRBV2, the J call TRBJ2-2; TRBD2 agrees at 9 bases. The length of the CDR3 is 16 residues. V gave up 4 bases and J gave up 6 bases; unmatched junction bases: 9. CDR1 is SNHLY, CDR2 FYNNEI, per germline. CDR3 in DNA: TGTGCCAGCAGTGTCGTAGCGGGAGCAATCGCCGGGGAGCTGTTTTTT. This translates into CASSVVAGAIAGELFF.

This chain uses TRBV7-3 with TRBJ1-3; possible D gene TRBD1, 5 bases. V was trimmed by 10 bases and J by 0 bases, leaving 16 bases between them. CDR3 length: 15 amino acids. The germline V gene has CDR1 SGHTA and CDR2 FQGTGA. The CDR3 here is CANPVGTGSGNTIYF. In DNA, the CDR3 is TGTGCCAACCCTGTCGGTACAGGCTCTGGAAACACCATATATTTT.

This chain links TRBV11-2 with TRBJ2-5; 7 positions match TRBD1. There are 15 residues in the CDR3. Germline CDR1 reads SGHAT; CDR2 reads FQNNGV. J was trimmed by 4 bases and V by 5 bases; bases with no gene match: 10. The DNA of the CDR3 is TGTGCCAGCAGCCCACTACCGACAGGGAGAGAGACCCAGTACTTC. It is translated as CASSPLPTGRETQYF. Based on the CDR3 plus reference TRBV11-2 and TRBJ2-5, the full variable domain is EAGVAQSPRYKIIEKRQSVAFWCNPISGHATLYWYQQILGQGPKLLIQFQNNGVVDDSQLPKDRFSAERLKGVDSTLKIQPAKLEDSAVYLCASSPLPTGRETQYFGPGTRLLVL.

This clone was observed a few times. The CDR3 DNA follows: TGTGCCAGCAGCTCCGGGACTAGCGGCCAAGAGACCCAGTACTTC. Its protein is CASSSGTSGQETQYF. V gene TRBV5-4 combines with J gene TRBJ2-5, with 11 bases lining up with TRBD2. The trim removed 3 bases at V and 1 base at J, leaving 2 bases unmatched. CDR3 length: 15 residues. Germline V CDR1 and CDR2: SGHNT, YYREEE (reference sequence).